The 20 T cell receptor beta chains listed next were all sequenced from one sample in a study of T cells in Graves' hyperthyroidism and ophthalmopathy. What was amplified from RNA transcripts were TCR beta CDR3 regions. The primer set for the first-round RT-PCR of the TCR CDR3 was HTBI. TCRdb recomputed calls from the multiplex PCR reads with MiXCR, one row per CDR3 protein. The sample yields about 96,000 distinct CDR3 sequences, about 51% seen once. The specimen sequenced was blood. The receptors were gathered from a woman aged 40 to 49 with Graves' hyperthyroidism.

This chain joins TRBV7-2 and TRBJ2-5; TRBD1 matches at 8 bases. V shed 5 bases, J shed 7 bases, and the junction held 6 bases outside the gene matches. The length of the CDR3 is 13 residues. Germline V CDR1 and CDR2: SGHTA, FQGNSA. CDR3 nucleotide sequence: TGTGCCAGCAGCGGGACAGGAGGATGGACCCAGTACTTC. Amino acid sequence: CASSGTGGWTQYF.

V gene TRBV10-3 combines with J gene TRBJ1-3, with TRBD1 as a possible D gene (5 bases). Germline V gene data show CDR1 as ENHRY and CDR2 as SYGVKD. V was pared by 10 bases and J by 10 bases, with 17 bases between. CDR3 length: 12 residues. Written as DNA, the CDR3 is TGTGCCACCGCGGGACCCCAAGAGACCATATATTTT. Translated, it gives CATAGPQETIYF.

The CDR3 nucleotides are TGCGCCAGCGCGGGAAGGGGCACCGGGGAGCTGTTTTTT. It is translated as CASAGRGTGELFF. J is TRBJ2-2 and V is TRBV5-1, with D maybe TRBD2 (6 bases). This CDR3 contains 13 residues. The germline V and J ends were trimmed by 7 bases and 4 bases, with 11 bases remaining between them. In germline, CDR1 is SGHRS, CDR2 YFSETQ.

The table lists this clonotype with a few counts. The chain employs TRBV4-1 and TRBJ1-4; no reliable D call. Trimming left V 0 bases short and J 2 bases short, with 7 bases between. CDR3 length: 15 residues. Germline assignment: CDR1 MGHRA and CDR2 YSYEKL. The CDR3 region is CASSQERDTNEKLFF. CDR3 nucleotides: TGCGCCAGCAGCCAAGAGAGGGATACTAATGAAAAACTGTTTTTT.

The chain carries TRBV29-1 and TRBJ1-2, with D perhaps TRBD1 (5 bases). Germline-derived CDR1 and CDR2 are SQVTM and ANQGSEA. The CDR3 spans 15 residues. With 0 bases removed from V and 2 bases from J, the gap between germline ends came to 13 bases. CDR3: CSVEDGAGGNYGYTF. Here the CDR3 DNA reads TGCAGCGTTGAAGATGGGGCAGGAGGGAACTATGGCTACACCTTC.

This clonotype was counted at least ten times. The chain combines TRBV5-1 with TRBJ2-6; no definite D call. The CDR3 has 16 residues. Between the trimmed V and J ends, which lost 4 bases and 0 bases, there was a span of 11 bases. Germline values: CDR1 SGHRS, CDR2 YFSETQ. In DNA form, the CDR3 reads TGCGCCAGCAGCCCCGTGGTGCGCTCTGGGGCCAACGTCCTGACTTTC. It specifies CASSPVVRSGANVLTF. The whole variable domain, remainder taken from reference TRBV5-1 and TRBJ2-6, is KAGVTQTPRYLIKTRGQQVTLSCSPISGHRSVSWYQQTPGQGLQFLFEYFSETQRNKGNFPGRFSGRQFSNSRSEMNVSTLELGDSALYLCASSPVVRSGANVLTFGAGSRLTVL.

A note on this clonotype: Relative to the germline gene, one junction end is altered; a read error may explain this. V usage is TRBV7-2 and J usage is TRBJ2-7; D unresolved. This CDR3 is 14 amino acids long. Germline V gives CDR1 SGHTA, CDR2 FQGNSA. The CDR3 reads CASSQAPRDNEQYF. In nucleotides, the CDR3 is TGCGCCAGCAGCCAAGCCCCAAGAGATAACGAGCAGTACTTC.

CDR3 in amino acids: CASIGRGKDGYTF. CDR3 bases: TGTGCCAGCATAGGGAGGGGGAAAGATGGCTACACCTTC. The chain joins TRBV28 to TRBJ1-2; weak D call: TRBD1 (6 bases). Trimming shortened V by 7 bases and J by 6 bases, and 15 bases separated the two germline ends. Germline V gene data show CDR1 as MDHEN and CDR2 as SYDVKM. The CDR3 is made up of 13 amino acids.

A note on this clonotype: One junction end disagrees with the germline gene, perhaps due to a read error. The J gene is TRBJ1-1, the V gene TRBV12-3 or TRBV12-4; 12 bases align to TRBD1. The CDR3 has 18 amino acids. The CDR3 DNA reads as TGTGCCAGCAGTTTACGTGTCGGGACAGGGGGCATGAACACTGAAACTTTCTTT. Amino acids: CASSLRVGTGGMNTETFF.

Comment on this clonotype: This may come from a read error, since a much larger clone is one base off. CDR3 DNA sequence: TGTGCCAGCACCCTCTCTGGGACCAACGTCCTGACTTTC. Protein sequence: CASTLSGTNVLTF. The chain has TRBV7-3 and TRBJ2-6; D unresolved. The CDR3 totals 13 residues. CDR1 is SGHTA and CDR2 is FQGTGA in the germline V gene.

The chain carries TRBV2 and TRBJ2-5; 13 nucleotides align to TRBD2. In germline, CDR1 is SNHLY, CDR2 FYNNEI. Germline trimming cut 10 bases from V and 4 bases from J; bases unmatched to any gene: 6. The CDR3 contains 14 residues. CDR3 nucleotide sequence: TGTGCCATCGGACTAGCGGGAGTGCGAGAGACCCAGTACTTC. Translating gives CAIGLAGVRETQYF. Full variable domain (outside the CDR3, taken from reference TRBV2 and TRBJ2-5): EPEVTQTPSHQVTQMGQEVILRCVPISNHLYFYWYRQILGQKVEFLVSFYNNEISEKSEIFDDQFSVERPDGSNFTLKIRSTKLEDSAMYFCAIGLAGVRETQYFGPGTRLLVL.

This clonotype has a count of ten or more. The V and J genes are TRBV2 and TRBJ2-5; D not resolved. V dropped 3 bases and J dropped 8 bases, with 13 bases sitting between them. The CDR3 loop spans 13 amino acids. CDR1 is SNHLY and CDR2 is FYNNEI in the germline V gene. The CDR3 region is CASSDGPRITQYF. The CDR3 bases are TGTGCCAGCAGTGATGGGCCCCGGATAACCCAGTACTTC.

On this clonotype itself: The junction shows a germline mismatch at one end, possibly a read error. The chain uses TRBV29-1 and TRBJ2-7; 11 positions match TRBD2. CDR1 is SQVTM and CDR2 is ANQGSEA in the germline V gene. The CDR3 runs 13 residues. The CDR3 DNA reads TGCAGCGTCGGGACTAGCGGACCCTACGAGCGGTACTTC. It encodes CSVGTSGPYERYF.

This clonotype was counted ten times or more. The rearrangement uses TRBV7-8 and TRBJ1-5; 9 positions match TRBD1. J was trimmed by 6 bases and V by 5 bases; bases with no gene match: 8. Germline V gives CDR1 SGHVS, CDR2 FQNEAQ. The CDR3 contains 15 residues. The CDR3 loop is CASSARDRVTQPQHF. Here the CDR3 DNA reads TGTGCCAGCAGCGCCCGGGACAGGGTAACTCAGCCCCAGCATTTT.

This clonotype was detected many times. Compared with germline, one end of the junction differs, possibly owing to a read error. V usage is TRBV5-1 and J usage is TRBJ1-1; unclear D gene. The germline gives CDR1 SGHRS, CDR2 YFSETQ. The CDR3 has 13 amino acids. The CDR3, as DNA: TGCACCAGCAGCTTGGGAGGGAACCTTGAAGCTTTCTTT. Its translation: CTSSLGGNLEAFF.

Points on this clonotype: The germline gene is not matched at one end of the junction; a read error may be the cause. The chain employs TRBV7-2 and TRBJ2-7; TRBD1 matches 7 bases. The CDR3 sequence is 14 residues long. Germline assignment: CDR1 SGHTA and CDR2 FQGNSA. DNA for the CDR3: TGCGCCAGCAGCCAAGCCGACAGGGTGTACGGGCAGTACTTC. Protein product: CASSQADRVYGQYF.

Points on this clonotype: A read error is likely, as this CDR3 ends without the conserved phenylalanine or tryptophan. CDR3 amino acids: CAIRGRPNTEAFL. CDR3 coding DNA: TGTGCCATCAGGGGACGGCCGAACACTGAAGCTTTCCTT. The rearrangement joins TRBV10-3 to TRBJ1-1; D is perhaps TRBD1 (5 bases). This CDR3 comprises 13 residues. V was trimmed by 6 bases and J by 1 base, leaving 9 bases between them. In germline, CDR1 is ENHRY, CDR2 SYGVKD.

DNA for the CDR3: TGCAGCGAAACACTCGGGGCCTCCTACGAGCAGTACTTC. It translates to CSETLGASYEQYF. The chain combines TRBV29-1 with TRBJ2-7; D might be TRBD1 or TRBD2, each matching 5 bases. The germline gives CDR1 SQVTM, CDR2 ANQGSEA. V was cut by 7 bases and J by 0 bases, with 13 bases left in between. The CDR3 extends over 13 amino acids.

This clonotype was counted many times. This rearrangement joins TRBV19 to TRBJ2-7, with 12 bases aligning to TRBD2. Germline V gene data show CDR1 as LNHDA and CDR2 as SQIVND (reference sequence). The CDR3 loop spans 13 amino acids. The V gene end was trimmed by 7 bases and the J gene end by 3 bases; junction bases not matched to a gene: 1. The CDR3 loop reads CASKTSGSYEQYF. DNA for the CDR3: TGTGCCAGTAAGACTAGCGGGAGCTACGAGCAGTACTTC.

The chain links TRBV20-1 to TRBJ1-2; 9 nucleotides line up with TRBD1. V lost 8 bases, J lost 4 bases, and 11 bases stayed unmatched. The germline gives CDR1 DFQATT, CDR2 SNEGSKA (reference sequence). This CDR3 comprises 14 residues. The DNA of the CDR3 is TGCAGTTACCGGGGGACAGGGATTAGCTATGGCTACACCTTC. It encodes CSYRGTGISYGYTF.